These 21 T cell receptor beta chains share one sample of origin, sequenced in a study of graft-versus-host responses after intestinal transplantation (dated by TCRdb to the early 2020s). These receptors' targets are unknown. The library was generated by the immunoSEQ multiplex PCR assay. TCRdb retrieved this table from immuneACCESS and kept in-frame rearrangements only. Not all clones are present; in checked studies, unresolved V genes account for under half, and no reason is known for the remainder. For this sample the table gives roughly 90,000 clones, of which 75% to 95% were detected only once. The ten top clones hold approximately 5.5% of the sample. This specimen's time point label, per the study, means: cells obtained before transplantation from donor or recipient. The material was unstimulated CD8+ T cells sorted from spleen or lymph node cells, obtained before intestinal transplant. These receptors originate from a human donor who received an intestinal transplant.

The rearrangement links TRBV27 to TRBJ1-1; unclear D gene. Trimming removed 6 bases at V and 11 bases at J, with 25 bases between. CDR3 length: 15 amino acids. Germline CDR1 reads MNHEY; CDR2 reads SMNVEV (reference sequence). The CDR3 here is CASSPSGSTGLGAFF. The CDR3, as DNA: TGTGCCAGCAGCCCTTCAGGATCCACGGGCCTTGGGGCTTTCTTT.

The J gene is TRBJ2-5, the V gene TRBV5-5, with TRBD2 matching 10 bases. V was pared by 4 bases and J by 4 bases, with 7 bases of the junction left unmatched. CDR3 size: 15 residues. Looked up from germline, CDR1 is SGHKS and CDR2 is YYEKEE (reference sequence). The CDR3 is CASSGPSGSGETQYF. The CDR3 DNA follows: TGTGCCAGCAGCGGCCCTAGCGGGAGCGGAGAGACCCAGTACTTC.

V and J are TRBV7-3 and TRBJ1-5; D is unresolved. The V end lost 5 bases, the J end lost 0 bases, and 23 bases lay between the germline ends. Germline values: CDR1 SGHTA, CDR2 FQGTGA. CDR3 length: 19 residues. CDR3 coding DNA: TGTGCCAGCAGCGATAAGGATGGGGTCCTCCGATATAGCAATCAGCCCCAGCATTTT. This translates into CASSDKDGVLRYSNQPQHF. Drawing the rest from reference TRBV7-3 and TRBJ1-5, the complete variable domain is GAGVSQTPSNKVTEKGKYVELRCDPISGHTALYWYRQSLGQGPEFLIYFQGTGAADDSGLPNDRFFAVRPEGSVSTLKIQRTERGDSAVYLCASSDKDGVLRYSNQPQHFGDGTRLSIL.

The CDR3 loop reads CASSYAGSGDGYTF. The CDR3 bases are TGTGCCAGCAGTTACGCAGGTTCCGGGGATGGCTACACCTTC. J is TRBJ1-2 and V is TRBV6-5, with unresolved D. The V end was cut by 2 bases, the J end by 6 bases, with 13 bases between. There are 14 residues in the CDR3. Per germline, CDR1 MNHEY and CDR2 SVGAGI.

V is TRBV6-1 and J is TRBJ1-1; perhaps TRBD1 as D (6 bases). Trimming left V 4 bases short and J 1 base short, with 7 bases between. Germline V gives CDR1 MNHNS, CDR2 SASEGT. CDR3 size: 13 residues. CDR3 loop: CASSGTANTEAFF. The CDR3 DNA reads as TGTGCCAGCAGTGGGACAGCGAACACTGAAGCTTTCTTT.

The chain employs TRBV6-1 and TRBJ2-2; TRBD2 agrees at 12 bases. Germline trimming cut 4 bases from V and 7 bases from J; bases unmatched to any gene: 4. The CDR3 has 15 amino acids. The germline CDR1 and CDR2 sequences are MNHNS and SASEGT. In DNA form, the CDR3 reads TGTGCCAGCAGTGGGACTAGCGGGGAGATCGGGGAGCTGTTTTTT. This gives the protein CASSGTSGEIGELFF.

J is TRBJ1-5 and V is TRBV28; TRBD1 matches at 9 bases. CDR3 length equals 17 residues. Unmatched junction bases numbered 9, after V lost 6 bases and J lost 0 bases. Germline V CDR1 and CDR2: MDHEN, SYDVKM. The chain's CDR3 is CASSGTGSAYSNQPQHF. CDR3 DNA: TGTGCCAGCAGCGGGACAGGGTCAGCTTATAGCAATCAGCCCCAGCATTTT.

J is TRBJ1-2 and V is TRBV27; D not certain. The CDR3 extends over 15 amino acids. Germline CDR1 and CDR2: MNHEY and SMNVEV (reference sequence). V was shortened by 5 bases and J by 4 bases, with 17 bases between the two germline ends. The CDR3: CASSPPGVGSYGYTF. In DNA, the CDR3 is TGTGCCAGCAGTCCCCCTGGGGTGGGCAGCTATGGCTACACCTTC.

The rearrangement links TRBV19 to TRBJ1-5, with TRBD1 identical over 10 bases. The CDR3 sequence is 16 residues long. V dropped 3 bases and J dropped 4; count of bases not matched to a gene: 6. Germline CDR1 reads LNHDA; CDR2 reads SQIVND (reference sequence). In DNA, the CDR3 is TGTGCCAGTAGTATTCGGACAGGGGGAGAGAATCAGCCCCAGCATTTT. Amino acids: CASSIRTGGENQPQHF.

This clone was detected once. The genes are TRBV5-1 and TRBJ2-5, with D tentatively TRBD1 or TRBD2 (6 bases each). The DNA matches TRBJ2-7 better at its end, which makes the J call doubtful. CDR3 length: 14 amino acids. CDR1 is SGHRS and CDR2 is YFSETQ in the germline V gene. The CDR3 spells CASSLHIRGGEQYF. In DNA form, the CDR3 reads TGCGCCAGCAGCTTGCACATCAGGGGAGGCGAGCAGTACTTC.

The rearrangement uses TRBV4-1 and TRBJ2-1; the match to TRBD1 covers 8 bases. J gave up 12 bases and V 6 bases, and 4 bases lay outside the gene matches. The CDR3 sequence is 11 residues long. Germline V gives CDR1 MGHRA, CDR2 YSYEKL. The DNA for the CDR3 is TGCGCCAGCAGGGACAGGGTATGGCAGTTCTTC. It encodes CASRDRVWQFF.

The chain has TRBV29-1 and TRBJ2-2, with 7 positions matching TRBD1. The CDR3 covers 15 residues. The germline V gene encodes CDR1 SQVTM and CDR2 ANQGSEA. V was clipped by 4 bases and J by 5 bases; unmatched bases: 10. The CDR3, as DNA: TGCAGCGTTGGAGAGACAGGGTTCCCTACCGGGGAGCTGTTTTTT. Translating gives CSVGETGFPTGELFF.

The rearrangement uses TRBV27 and TRBJ2-2, with a possible D match to TRBD2 (5 bases). Germline V CDR1 and CDR2: MNHEY, SMNVEV (reference sequence). This CDR3 contains 17 residues. V lost 6 bases and J lost 0, with 17 bases in between. The CDR3 nucleotides are TGTGCCAGCAGCCGTTCAAGCGGAGACGCGAACACCGGGGAGCTGTTTTTT. It yields the protein CASSRSSGDANTGELFF.

V usage is TRBV5-1 and J usage is TRBJ2-7; D is unresolved. The CDR3 is 13 amino acids. CDR1 SGHRS and CDR2 YFSETQ come from the germline V gene. The V and J ends lost 4 bases and 1 base respectively, with 9 bases between them. CDR3 protein: CASSPDGSYEQYF. CDR3 bases: TGCGCCAGCAGCCCGGACGGTTCCTACGAGCAGTACTTC.

The genes are TRBV7-3 and TRBJ2-3, with 9 bases that match TRBD2. J was trimmed by 1 base and V by 4 bases; bases with no gene match: 18. The germline CDR1 and CDR2 sequences are SGHTA and FQGTGA. This CDR3 has 20 amino acids. CDR3 in DNA: TGTGCCAGCAGCTCCACCGGCCGTCTAATAGCGGGAGAGGGCACAGATACGCAGTATTTT. This codes for CASSSTGRLIAGEGTDTQYF.

This clone was seen only once. The CDR3 sequence: CSVVGDGGYNEQFF. The CDR3 DNA follows: TGCAGCGTTGTAGGGGACGGAGGCTACAATGAGCAGTTCTTC. The chain has TRBV29-1 and TRBJ2-1, with D perhaps assigned TRBD1 or TRBD2 (5 bases each). The V gene's germline CDR1 is SQVTM and CDR2 ANQGSEA. The CDR3 length is 14 residues. V gave up 4 bases and J gave up 3 bases, with 13 bases separating them.

V gene TRBV10-2 combines with J gene TRBJ2-3; 7 bases are a match to TRBD2. Trimming took 10 bases from V and 5 from J; bases not matched to a gene: 6. The germline V gene has CDR1 WSHSY and CDR2 SAAADI. The CDR3 covers 12 residues. The CDR3 spells CATLGLGDTQYF. CDR3 nucleotides: TGCGCCACTCTTGGACTAGGAGATACGCAGTATTTT.

The rearrangement uses TRBV27 and TRBJ2-7, with 9 bases lining up with TRBD2. V lost 6 bases and J lost 3; bases outside the gene matches: 9. From germline, CDR1 is MNHEY and CDR2 SMNVEV (reference sequence). The CDR3 runs 15 residues. CDR3 coding DNA: TGTGCCAGCAGCTTCGGGGGGACTAGCTACTACGAGCAGTACTTC. This sequence encodes CASSFGGTSYYEQYF.

The J gene is TRBJ2-5, the V gene TRBV11-2, with D possibly being TRBD1 (6 bases). The J call is in doubt because the DNA end fits TRBJ2-7 better. Germline CDR1 reads SGHAT; CDR2 reads FQNNGV. This CDR3 has 14 amino acids. CDR3 DNA sequence: TGTGCCAGCAGCTTACAGGGGTTGGTTTACGAGCAGTACTTC. This codes for CASSLQGLVYEQYF.

This clone has a handful of counts. V is TRBV5-6 and J is TRBJ2-7; D remains ambiguous. Trimming removed 3 bases from V and 5 bases from J, with 6 bases in between. Germline-derived CDR1 and CDR2 are SGHDT and YYEEEE. There are 11 residues in the CDR3. The chain's CDR3 is CASSYIDEQYF. The DNA of the CDR3 is TGTGCCAGCAGCTACATCGACGAGCAGTACTTC.

With regard to this clone: The same CDR3 can be traced to other DNA sequences in this sample. The chain recombines TRBV4-1 with TRBJ2-1; D is possibly TRBD1 (5 bases). Germline V lookup: CDR1 MGHRA, CDR2 YSYEKL. CDR3 length: 13 amino acids. V dropped 0 bases and J dropped 8 bases, with 8 bases sitting between them. CDR3 sequence reads: CASSQEQGDEQFF. The DNA of the CDR3 is TGCGCCAGCAGCCAAGAGCAGGGCGATGAGCAGTTCTTC.